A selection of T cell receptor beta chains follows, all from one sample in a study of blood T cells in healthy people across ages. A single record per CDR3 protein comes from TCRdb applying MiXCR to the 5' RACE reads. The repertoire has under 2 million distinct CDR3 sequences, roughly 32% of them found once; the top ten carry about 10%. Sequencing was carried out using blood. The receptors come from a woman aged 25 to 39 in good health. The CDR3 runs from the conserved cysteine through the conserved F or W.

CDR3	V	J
CASSDARTGAQETQYF	TRBV10-1	TRBJ2-5
CASSVSGGAHEQFF	TRBV6-1	TRBJ2-1
CASSLVAGGSTGELFF	TRBV7-3	TRBJ2-2
CASGPAAGAYEQYF	TRBV27	TRBJ2-7
CASSSLLAPNEQFF	TRBV12-3/TRBV12-4	TRBJ2-1
CASSEADYSYNEQFF	TRBV6-1	TRBJ2-1
CATSREEQRTYNEQFF	TRBV15	TRBJ2-1
CASSLQSLAAEAFF	TRBV27	TRBJ1-1
CAISDATGSSPNKRPLNTGELFF	TRBV10-3	TRBJ2-2
CSVDTGTAMNGYTF	TRBV29-1	TRBJ1-2
CASSLMTSGGHEQYF	TRBV4-1	TRBJ2-7
CSAKNRVTYNEQFF	TRBV20-1	TRBJ2-1
CASSELGGRKYNEQFF	TRBV2	TRBJ2-1
CASSSSSDSHPNQPQHF	TRBV7-9	TRBJ1-5